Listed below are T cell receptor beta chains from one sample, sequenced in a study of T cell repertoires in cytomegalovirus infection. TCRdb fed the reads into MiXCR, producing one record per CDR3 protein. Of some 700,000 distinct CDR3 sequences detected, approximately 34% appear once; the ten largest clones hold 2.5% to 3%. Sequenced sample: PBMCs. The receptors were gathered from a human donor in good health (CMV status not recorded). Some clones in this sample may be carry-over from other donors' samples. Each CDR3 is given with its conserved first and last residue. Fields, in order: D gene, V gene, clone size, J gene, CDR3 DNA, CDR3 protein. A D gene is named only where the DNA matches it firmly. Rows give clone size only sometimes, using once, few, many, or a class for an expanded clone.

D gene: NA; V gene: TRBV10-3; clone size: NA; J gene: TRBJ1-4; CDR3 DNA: TGTGCCATCTCACCAGGGTCGAATGAAAAACTGTTTTTT; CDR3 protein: CAISPGSNEKLFF
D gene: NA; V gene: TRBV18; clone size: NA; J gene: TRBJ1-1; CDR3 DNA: TGTGCCAGCTCACTCATGGGACAAAAGAACACTGAAGCTTTCTTT; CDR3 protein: CASSLMGQKNTEAFF
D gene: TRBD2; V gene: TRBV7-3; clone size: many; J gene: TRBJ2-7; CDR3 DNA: TGTGCCAGCAGCGCCGGGACTAGTGGGCGGGACGAGCAGTACTTC; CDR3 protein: CASSAGTSGRDEQYF
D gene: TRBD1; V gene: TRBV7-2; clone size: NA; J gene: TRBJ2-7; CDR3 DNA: TGTGCCAGCAGCCCTACGGACAGGACAGTCTTGTACTTC; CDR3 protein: CASSPTDRTVLYF
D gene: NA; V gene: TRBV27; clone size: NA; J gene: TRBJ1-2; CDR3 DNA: TGTGCCAGCAGTTTGGTTGGCGGCCCGGGGTCCCCTAACTATGGCTACACCTTC; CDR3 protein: CASSLVGGPGSPNYGYTF
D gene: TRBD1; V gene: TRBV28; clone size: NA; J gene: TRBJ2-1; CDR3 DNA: TGTGCCAGCAGTCCCGCGAGCCGACAGGGAGACTACAATGAGCAGTTCTTC; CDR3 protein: CASSPASRQGDYNEQFF
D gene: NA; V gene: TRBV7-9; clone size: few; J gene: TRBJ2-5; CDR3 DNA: TGTGCCAGCAGCGGAGCTCTGAGCCTCCGAGAGACCCAGTACTTC; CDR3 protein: CASSGALSLRETQYF
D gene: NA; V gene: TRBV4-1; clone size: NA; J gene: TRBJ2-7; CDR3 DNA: TGCGCCAGCAGCCAAGGGGACGGATCCTACGAGCAGTACTTC; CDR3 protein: CASSQGDGSYEQYF
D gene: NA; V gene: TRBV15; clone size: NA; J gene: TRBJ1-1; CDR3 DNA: TGTGCCACCAGCAGAGATCGCGGCTTGAACACTGAAGCTTTCTTT; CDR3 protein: CATSRDRGLNTEAFF
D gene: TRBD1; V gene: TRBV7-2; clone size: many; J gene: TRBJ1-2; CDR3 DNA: TGTGCCAGCAGCGAGACAGGGCTCTATAACTATGGCTACACCTTC; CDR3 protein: CASSETGLYNYGYTF
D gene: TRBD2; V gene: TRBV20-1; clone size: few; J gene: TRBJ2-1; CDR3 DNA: TGCAGTGCTAGAGGGGGACCTAGCGGGACCAATGAGCAGTTCTTC; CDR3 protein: CSARGGPSGTNEQFF
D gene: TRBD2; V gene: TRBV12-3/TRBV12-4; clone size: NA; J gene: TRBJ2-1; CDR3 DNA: TGTGCCAGCACCGACGGACTAGCGGGCGGCAGCTCCTACAATGAGCAGTTCTTC; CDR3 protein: CASTDGLAGGSSYNEQFF
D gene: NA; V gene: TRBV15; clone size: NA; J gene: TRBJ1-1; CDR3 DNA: TGTGCCACCAGCAGAGATCGGCAGAGCTTTGAAGCTTTCTTT; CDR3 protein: CATSRDRQSFEAFF
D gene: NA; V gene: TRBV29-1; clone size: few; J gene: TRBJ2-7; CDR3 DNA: TGCAGCGTTGAAGACCGCGATGGGTGGGAGCAGTACTTC; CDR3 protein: CSVEDRDGWEQYF
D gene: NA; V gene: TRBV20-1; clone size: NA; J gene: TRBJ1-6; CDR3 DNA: TGCAGTGCTCCCCACCCGGCAACCAATTCACCCCTCCACTTT; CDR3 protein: CSAPHPATNSPLHF
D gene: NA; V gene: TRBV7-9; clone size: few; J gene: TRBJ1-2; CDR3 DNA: TGTGCCAGCAGGCTAGAAAATCCGGGGCAGAACTCTTATGGCTACACCTTC; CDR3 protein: CASRLENPGQNSYGYTF
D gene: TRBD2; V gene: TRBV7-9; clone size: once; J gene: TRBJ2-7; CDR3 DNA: TGTGCCAGCAGCTCCCGGATGGACGGGAGGTCCTACGAGCAGTACTTC; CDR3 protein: CASSSRMDGRSYEQYF
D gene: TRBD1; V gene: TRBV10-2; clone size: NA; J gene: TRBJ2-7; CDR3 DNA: TGCGCCAGCAGTGGTTTCGGACAGGGGAGTGTGGGGTACGAGCAGTACTTC; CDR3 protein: CASSGFGQGSVGYEQYF
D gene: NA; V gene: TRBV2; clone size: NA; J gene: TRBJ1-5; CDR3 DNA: TGTGCCAGCAGTGGGGACCCCAATCAGCCCCAGCATTTT; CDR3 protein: CASSGDPNQPQHF
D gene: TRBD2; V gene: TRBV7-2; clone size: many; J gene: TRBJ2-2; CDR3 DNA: TGTGCCAGCAGCCCACCCGGGACTAGCGGGAGGACCGGGGAGCTGTTTTTT; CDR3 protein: CASSPPGTSGRTGELFF
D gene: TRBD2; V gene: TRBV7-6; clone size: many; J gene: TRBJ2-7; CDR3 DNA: TGTGCCAGCAGCTTAGAGCGGGGCTCCTACGAGCAGTACTTC; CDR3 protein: CASSLERGSYEQYF
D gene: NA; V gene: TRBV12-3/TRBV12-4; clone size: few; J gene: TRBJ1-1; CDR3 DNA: TGTGCCAGCAGTGGCGGACACAGGGCTGAAGCTTTCTTT; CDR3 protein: CASSGGHRAEAFF
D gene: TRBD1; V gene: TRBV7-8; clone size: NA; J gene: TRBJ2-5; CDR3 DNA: TGTGCCAGCAGCTTAACCGGGACAGAACAAGAGACCCAGTACTTC; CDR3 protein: CASSLTGTEQETQYF
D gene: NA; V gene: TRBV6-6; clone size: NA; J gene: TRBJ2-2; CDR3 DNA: TGTGCCAGCAGTTACTCGATCAAGAGGGAAGTCTTTGCCGGGGAGCTGTTTTTT; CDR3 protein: CASSYSIKREVFAGELFF
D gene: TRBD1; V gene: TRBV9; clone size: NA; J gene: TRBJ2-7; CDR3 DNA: TGTGCCAGCAGCGTAGGAGAGGGGGCCCTCTACGAGCAGTACTTC; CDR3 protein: CASSVGEGALYEQYF
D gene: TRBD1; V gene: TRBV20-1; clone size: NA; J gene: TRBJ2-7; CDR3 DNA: TGCAGTGCAGAGGGACAGGCGTTTACCTACGAGCAGTACTTC; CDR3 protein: CSAEGQAFTYEQYF
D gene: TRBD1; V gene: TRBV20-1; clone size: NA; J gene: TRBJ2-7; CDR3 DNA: TGCAGTGCTAGGCGAGGGACAGGGGGGGACGAGCAGTACTTC; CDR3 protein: CSARRGTGGDEQYF
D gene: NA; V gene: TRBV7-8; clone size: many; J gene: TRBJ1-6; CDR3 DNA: TGTGCCAGCAGCTTAGTTGGGCTTTCGAGTAATTCACCCCTCCACTTT; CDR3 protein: CASSLVGLSSNSPLHF
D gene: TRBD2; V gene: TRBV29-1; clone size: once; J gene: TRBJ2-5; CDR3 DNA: TGCAGCGTTGGTGGTAGCGGGGGACGAGAGACCCAGTACTTC; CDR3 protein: CSVGGSGGRETQYF